This T cell receptor (beta chain) was sequenced in a study of response to subunit inactivated influenza vaccine. Findings and limits, study-wide: The authors suggested that every seasonal influenza vaccination recruits few new T cells.

Comment on this clonotype: Its matching antigen is unknown.

V lost 0 bases, J lost 5 bases, and 16 bases lay in between. Germline assignment: CDR1 GTSNPN and CDR2 SVGIG (reference sequence). The CDR3 loop spans 15 amino acids. TCRdb reprocessed the RT-PCR reads with MiXCR, giving one entry per CDR3 protein. Altogether around 750,000 distinct CDR3 sequences are present, 21% being singletons, with the ten largest covering more than 8.5%. This TCR came from a man in his fifties or sixties who received an inactivated influenza vaccine. The sample was PBMCs from blood, taken 4 to 6 days after vaccination. The chain links TRBV30 to TRBJ2-5, with D maybe TRBD1 (5 bases). The CDR3 bases are TGTGCCTGGAGTGTACCCCAGGGCTGGGTGGAGACCCAGTACTTC. This encodes CAWSVPQGWVETQYF.